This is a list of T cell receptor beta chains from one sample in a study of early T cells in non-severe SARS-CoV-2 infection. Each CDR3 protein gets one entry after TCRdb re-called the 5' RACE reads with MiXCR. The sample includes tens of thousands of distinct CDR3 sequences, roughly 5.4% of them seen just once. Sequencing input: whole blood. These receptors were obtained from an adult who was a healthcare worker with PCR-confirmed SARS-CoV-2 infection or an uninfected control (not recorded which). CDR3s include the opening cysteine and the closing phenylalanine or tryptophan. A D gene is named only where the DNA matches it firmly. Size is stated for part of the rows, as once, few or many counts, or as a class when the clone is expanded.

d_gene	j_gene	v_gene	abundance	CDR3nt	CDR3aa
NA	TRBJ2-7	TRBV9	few	TGTGCCACGAGGGGAGACCCGTTCCTCTACGAGCAGTACTTC	CATRGDPFLYEQYF
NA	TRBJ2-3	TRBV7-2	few	TGTGCCAGCAGCTTAGTAGGAGACAAGGATACGCAGTATTTT	CASSLVGDKDTQYF
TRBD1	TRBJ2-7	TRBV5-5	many	TGTGCCAGCAGCCGGGTGGTGACAGGGCCCGCCGAGCAGTACTTC	CASSRVVTGPAEQYF
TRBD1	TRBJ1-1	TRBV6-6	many	TGTGCCAGCAGTTACGGGGACAGGATGAACACTGAAGCTTTCTTT	CASSYGDRMNTEAFF
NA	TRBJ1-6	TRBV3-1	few	TGTGCCAGCAGCCAAGAGGGGAATTCACCCCTCCACTTT	CASSQEGNSPLHF
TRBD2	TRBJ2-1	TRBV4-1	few	TGCGCCAGCAGCTTTGCCGGGACTAGCAGCTACAATGAGCAGTTCTTC	CASSFAGTSSYNEQFF
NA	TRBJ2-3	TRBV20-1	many	TGCAGTGCTAGAGACGGGAGTCGTGCAGATACGCAGTATTTT	CSARDGSRADTQYF
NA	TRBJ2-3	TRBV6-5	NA	TGTGCCAGCAGAGCCGTTTGGGGAGAGGGACACACAGATACGCAGTATTTT	CASRAVWGEGHTDTQYF
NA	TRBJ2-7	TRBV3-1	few	TGTGCCAGCAGCCATACCCCCTCCTACGAGCAGTACTTC	CASSHTPSYEQYF
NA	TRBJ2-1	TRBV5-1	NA	TGCGCCAGCAGCTTGGTGGAGGGAGCGGCGGAGGGAGATGAGCAGTTCTTC	CASSLVEGAAEGDEQFF
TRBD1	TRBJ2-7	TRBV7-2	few	TGTGCCAGCAGCACCAGGACAGGGTTCGGCGAGCAGTACTTC	CASSTRTGFGEQYF
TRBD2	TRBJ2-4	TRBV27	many	TGTGCCAGCAGACCAACTAGCGAGCTAGCCAAAAACATTCAGTACTTC	CASRPTSELAKNIQYF
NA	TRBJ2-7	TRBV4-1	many	TGCGCCAGCACCCAAGGGCGGGGCACCTACGAGCAGTACTTC	CASTQGRGTYEQYF
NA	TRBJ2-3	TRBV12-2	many	TGTGCAAGTCGCTTAGCTACTAGCACAGATACGCAGTATTTT	CASRLATSTDTQYF
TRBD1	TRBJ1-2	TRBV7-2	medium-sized	TGTGCCAGCAGCAGGACGACAGGGGCCGTGGATGGCTACACCTTC	CASSRTTGAVDGYTF
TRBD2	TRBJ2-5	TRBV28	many	TGTGCCAGCAGTCCCAGACTAGCGGCCACGGAGACCCAGTACTTC	CASSPRLAATETQYF
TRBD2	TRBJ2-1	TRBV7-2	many	TGTGCCAGCAGTCGACTAGCTTCCTCGACTGAGCAGTTCTTC	CASSRLASSTEQFF
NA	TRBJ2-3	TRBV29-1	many	TGCAGCGTTGAAGGGTACGACGCTCTGGTAGATACGCAGTATTTT	CSVEGYDALVDTQYF
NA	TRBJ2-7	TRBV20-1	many	TGCAGTGCTTATCCGGTAAATACCTACGAGCAGTACTTC	CSAYPVNTYEQYF
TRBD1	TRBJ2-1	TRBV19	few	TGTGCCAGTAGTTTCCATCCCGGGACAGGGTTCAATGAGCAGTTCTTC	CASSFHPGTGFNEQFF
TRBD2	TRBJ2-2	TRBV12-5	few	TGTGCTAGTGAAGCTAGCGGGAGGGCCAGTCCAGGCGGGGAGCTGTTTTTT	CASEASGRASPGGELFF
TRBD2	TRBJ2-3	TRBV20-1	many	TGCAGTGCCGGAACTAGCGAGCCCACAGATACGCAGTATTTT	CSAGTSEPTDTQYF
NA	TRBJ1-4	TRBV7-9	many	TGTGCCAGCAGCCCCGGATCGGGGGTTCTTGAAAAACTGTTTTTT	CASSPGSGVLEKLFF
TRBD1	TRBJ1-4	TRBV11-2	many	TGTGCCAGCAGCACCTGGACAGGGGGCATTGGGGATGAAAAACTGTTTTTT	CASSTWTGGIGDEKLFF